The rows below give T cell receptor beta chains drawn from one sample of a study of T cell changes during pregnancy in multiple sclerosis. The data were produced by immunoSEQ multiplex PCR, yet TCRdb's version contains in-frame clones alone and is incomplete. Among more than 55,000 clones listed, 89% were seen once. Sequenced material: peripheral blood, taken after pregnancy. Receptors were obtained from a female donor with multiple sclerosis, enrolled in a pregnancy study. The CDR3 runs from the conserved cysteine through the conserved F or W. A D gene is named only where the DNA matches it firmly. Clone size, where shown, is once, few, many, or a class for clones that have expanded.

V	size	J	D	DNA	CDR3
TRBV5-1	NA	TRBJ1-1	NA	TGCGCCAGCAGCTTGATGGCTCCGCGGGGCACTGAAGCTTTCTTT	CASSLMAPRGTEAFF
TRBV7-2	NA	TRBJ1-4	NA	TGTGCCAGCAGCTTATCTTCCAGGGCGGAAAAACTGTTTTTT	CASSLSSRAEKLFF
TRBV29-1	NA	TRBJ1-6	TRBD1	TGCAGCCAATGGGGGGACAGTCGGACGAACTCACCCCTCCACTTT	CSQWGDSRTNSPLHF
TRBV7-2	NA	TRBJ2-5	TRBD2	TGTGCCAGCAGCGACCAATGGGGGGGGAGCCAGTACTTC	CASSDQWGGSQYF
TRBV7-2	many	TRBJ1-6	NA	TGTGCCAGCAGCTTAGGGATGGAAAGAGGAGTTTCACCCCTCCACTTT	CASSLGMERGVSPLHF
TRBV16	NA	TRBJ1-6	NA	TGTGCCAGCAGCCATTTGACAGGACGCTCCTATAATTCACCCCTCCACTTT	CASSHLTGRSYNSPLHF
TRBV2	NA	TRBJ1-2	NA	TGTGCCAGCAGCCAAACGGGTAACTATGGCTACACCTTC	CASSQTGNYGYTF
TRBV7-9	NA	TRBJ2-1	TRBD1	TGTGCCAGCAGCTCAAAACCCCGGGACAGAACCTACAATGAGCAGTTCTTC	CASSSKPRDRTYNEQFF
TRBV4-1	NA	TRBJ1-2	NA	TGCGCCAGCAGCCAAGGAAGGTTGGGGGGGGTAAAAGCCTACACCTTC	CASSQGRLGGVKAYTF
TRBV5-4	NA	TRBJ1-1	TRBD1	TGTGCCAGCACCCCCGGACAGGGGAGGAACACTGAAGCTTTCTTT	CASTPGQGRNTEAFF
TRBV5-1	NA	TRBJ2-3	TRBD1	TGCGCCAGCAGCGCCTTTGGGGACAGGGGCACAGATACGCAGTATTTT	CASSAFGDRGTDTQYF
TRBV2	few	TRBJ1-1	NA	TGTGCCAGCAGTGAAAACAGGGCGACGAACACTGAAGCTTTCTTT	CASSENRATNTEAFF